The 19 T cell receptor beta chains in this list originate from one sample, sequenced in a study of cytomegalovirus exposure and HLA in healthy donors. PCR used 60 Vbeta primers and 13 Jbeta primers. TCRdb's table, derived via immunoSEQ multiplex PCR, lists solely in-frame clones and lacks some. The repertoire holds over 100,000 clones, under 85% seen once, with approximately 11% in the top ten. The sequencing input was PBMCs. Receptors were obtained from a man in his forties or fifties in good health and CMV-seropositive.

The V gene is TRBV4-2, the J gene TRBJ2-7, with no clear D. The CDR3 runs to 14 residues. Trimming removed 1 base at V and 0 bases at J, with 7 bases between. Germline CDR1 is LGHNA and CDR2 is YNFKEQ. CDR3 amino acids: CASSQARTSYEQYF. In DNA form, the CDR3 reads TGTGCCAGCAGCCAAGCCAGAACCTCCTACGAGCAGTACTTC.

This chain links TRBV6-4 with TRBJ2-3; TRBD2 matches at 7 bases. V lost 3 bases to trimming and J lost 4 bases; unmatched junction nucleotides: 4. The CDR3 has 14 residues. Germline V gene data show CDR1 as MRHNA and CDR2 as SNTAGT. CDR3 in DNA: TGTGCCAGCAGTGAGACGGGGGGTTCAGATACGCAGTATTTT. Translated, it gives CASSETGGSDTQYF.

There are a few counts of this clone. This chain uses TRBV6-1 with TRBJ1-5, with D uncertain. The germline V gene has CDR1 MNHNS and CDR2 SASEGT. This CDR3 is 14 amino acids long. Trimming stripped 2 bases from V and 7 bases from J, with 12 bases between. CDR3 DNA sequence: TGTGCCAGCAGTGAAAGGGAGGGCGGCCAGCCCCAGCATTTT. The encoded protein is CASSEREGGQPQHF.

The CDR3 DNA sequence: TGTGCCAGCAGCGCCCGACAGGGGATTGGCTATGGCTACACCTTC. Its protein product is CASSARQGIGYGYTF. The V call is TRBV11-1, the J call TRBJ1-2; TRBD1 aligns across 8 bases. V lost 5 bases to trimming and J lost 4 bases; unmatched junction nucleotides: 9. CDR3 length: 15 amino acids. The germline gives CDR1 SGHAT, CDR2 FQDESV (reference sequence).

The V call is TRBV18, the J call TRBJ1-2; D might be TRBD1 (6 bases). The CDR3 covers 13 residues. The V gene lost 5 bases and the J gene lost 4 bases, with 11 bases spanning the gap. Germline V gene sequence: CDR1 KGHSH, CDR2 LQKENI. DNA of the CDR3: TGTGCCAGCTCAAATACAGGGCGCTATGGCTACACCTTC. Protein: CASSNTGRYGYTF.

This clone has a single count. This chain joins TRBV29-1 and TRBJ2-7; maybe TRBD2 (6 bases). Trimming shortened V by 4 bases and J by 3 bases, and 13 bases separated the two germline ends. The germline V gene encodes CDR1 SQVTM and CDR2 ANQGSEA. There are 13 residues in the CDR3. CDR3 nucleotides: TGCAGCGTTGGTGACGGGACTTACTACGAGCAGTACTTC. Translation: CSVGDGTYYEQYF.

The chain combines TRBV4-3 with TRBJ2-1; 10 positions agree with TRBD2. Germline lookup yields CDR1 LGHNA and CDR2 YSLEER. The V segment lost 6 bases and the J segment 7 bases; nucleotides outside the gene matches: 9. CDR3 size: 15 residues. The CDR3 region is CASSRIAGGRNEQFF. In nucleotides, the CDR3 is TGCGCCAGCAGTCGTATAGCGGGGGGAAGGAATGAGCAGTTCTTC.

The rearrangement joins TRBV27 to TRBJ1-5, with D perhaps TRBD1 (5 bases). CDR1 MNHEY and CDR2 SMNVEV come from the germline V gene (reference sequence). The CDR3 is 14 residues long. Trimming cost V 3 bases and J 6 bases, with 12 bases left between them. As DNA, the CDR3 is TGTGCCAGCAGTTTTCGCAGGGAAGGTCAGCCCCAGCATTTT. This codes for CASSFRREGQPQHF.

The gene calls are TRBV27 and TRBJ1-4; TRBD1 matches at 7 bases. V trimming: 5 bases; J trimming: 5 bases; junction bases outside the gene matches: 11. The germline V gene has CDR1 MNHEY and CDR2 SMNVEV (reference sequence). The CDR3 has 16 residues. The CDR3 DNA reads TGTGCCAGCAGTCTCAGCGGACAGGCATGGAATGAAAAACTGTTTTTT. Its translation: CASSLSGQAWNEKLFF.

V gene TRBV10-3 combines with J gene TRBJ2-5; 8 nucleotides align to TRBD1. The CDR3 consists of 15 residues. The germline V gene encodes CDR1 ENHRY and CDR2 SYGVKD. V was pared by 6 bases and J by 3 bases, with 9 bases of the junction left unmatched. CDR3 nucleotides: TGTGCCATCAGGGACCGCGCACAGGGGGAAGAGACCCAGTACTTC. Its translation: CAIRDRAQGEETQYF.

This clone was recorded once. At one end the junction does not follow the germline gene, possibly because of a read error. V and J are TRBV7-9 and TRBJ2-1; 8 nucleotides align to TRBD2. CDR1 is SEHNR and CDR2 is FQNEAQ in the germline V gene (reference sequence). This CDR3 comprises 17 residues. CDR3 in amino acids: CSSSLRGRGETYNEQFF. DNA for the CDR3: TGTTCCAGCAGCTTACGCGGGCGGGGGGAAACCTACAATGAGCAGTTCTTC.

The genes are TRBV11-3 and TRBJ2-7, with a possible D match to TRBD1 (5 bases). Germline CDR1 and CDR2: SGHNT and YENEEA. The CDR3 length is 13 residues. Trimming pared 5 bases from V and 4 bases from J, leaving 12 bases between. The chain's CDR3 is CASSPREGYEQYF. The CDR3 bases are TGTGCCAGCAGCCCCAGGGAAGGTTACGAGCAGTACTTC.

CDR3 bases: TGTGCCAGCAGCCCACCCTTGCAGGGGGCTGATACTGAAGCTTTCTTT. Protein product: CASSPPLQGADTEAFF. This rearrangement joins TRBV7-9 to TRBJ1-1; 8 positions agree with TRBD1. CDR1 and CDR2 from the germline V gene are SEHNR and FQNEAQ (reference sequence). Losses at the gene ends were 5 bases for V and 5 bases for J; bases not matched to a gene: 13. CDR3 size: 16 residues.

The chain employs TRBV7-2 and TRBJ2-1; D not resolved. Germline V gene lookup returns CDR1 SGHTA and CDR2 FQGNSA. The CDR3 loop spans 11 amino acids. Trimming pared 1 base from V and 8 bases from J, leaving 3 bases between. CDR3 coding DNA: TGTGCCAGCAGCTTAGTCTATGAGCAGTTCTTC. This gives the protein CASSLVYEQFF.

The chain combines TRBV20-1 with TRBJ1-2; D is unresolved. V was pared by 7 bases and J by 2 bases, with 8 bases between. Germline V gene sequence: CDR1 DFQATT, CDR2 SNEGSKA (reference sequence). The CDR3 consists of 11 residues. The CDR3 reads CSVPQNYGYTF. CDR3 DNA sequence: TGCAGTGTCCCCCAGAACTATGGCTACACCTTC.

V usage is TRBV7-9 and J usage is TRBJ2-1; D is unclear. Trimming pared 4 bases from V and 6 bases from J, leaving 13 bases between. This CDR3 is built from 14 residues. Germline CDR1 is SEHNR and CDR2 is FQNEAQ (reference sequence). The CDR3 sequence is CASSSQLGPNEQFF. CDR3 coding DNA: TGTGCCAGCAGCTCCCAACTGGGCCCCAATGAGCAGTTCTTC. The variable domain in full, completed from reference TRBV7-9 and TRBJ2-1, reads DTGVSQNPRHKITKRGQNVTFRCDPISEHNRLYWYRQTLGQGPEFLTYFQNEAQLEKSRLLSDRFSAERPKGSFSTLEIQRTEQGDSAMYLCASSSQLGPNEQFFGPGTRLTVL.

In the case of this clone: The same CDR3 is also encoded by other DNA sequences in this sample. The J gene is TRBJ2-1, the V gene TRBV5-1, with D possibly being TRBD2 (6 bases). The germline gives CDR1 SGHRS, CDR2 YFSETQ. Trimming left V 3 bases short and J 1 base short, with 8 bases between. The CDR3 is 14 amino acids. The CDR3 here is CASSSAGSYNEQFF. CDR3 coding DNA: TGCGCCAGCAGCTCGGCGGGGTCCTACAATGAGCAGTTCTTC.

This clone turned up a few times. CDR3 amino acids: CASSYPGTGPTEAFF. The CDR3 region has the DNA TGTGCCAGCAGTTACCCGGGGACAGGTCCGACTGAAGCTTTCTTT. The chain couples TRBV6-5 to TRBJ1-1, with 8 bases that match TRBD1. Germline CDR1 is MNHEY and CDR2 is SVGAGI. The CDR3 sequence is 15 residues long. After removal of 2 bases from V and 5 bases from J, the junction contained 7 bases not matched to a gene.

The chain combines TRBV18 with TRBJ1-1; D might be TRBD1 (5 bases). V gave up 2 bases and J gave up 1 base, with 14 bases separating them. Germline V lookup: CDR1 KGHSH, CDR2 LQKENI. The CDR3 contains 16 residues. CDR3 in amino acids: CASSPWGAQKNTEAFF. CDR3 in DNA: TGTGCCAGCTCACCATGGGGCGCACAGAAGAACACTGAAGCTTTCTTT. Filled out from reference TRBV18 and TRBJ1-1, the complete variable domain reads NAGVMQNPRHLVRRRGQEARLRCSPMKGHSHVYWYRQLPEEGLKFMVYLQKENIIDESGMPKERFSAEFPKEGPSILRIQQVVRGDSAAYFCASSPWGAQKNTEAFFGQGTRLTVV.